This T cell receptor (beta chain) emerged from a study of chronic HIV infection and antiretroviral therapy. One entry per CDR3 protein results from TCRdb running MiXCR on the 5' RACE reads. The table shows 40,000 to 50,000 distinct CDR3 sequences, with about a fifth occurring only once. Trimming at V came to 5 bases and at J to 0 bases, leaving 4 bases not matched to a gene. The germline gives CDR1 SQVTM, CDR2 ANQGSEA. The CDR3 sequence is 15 residues long. J is TRBJ2-6 and V is TRBV29-1, with TRBD1 identical over 7 bases. The sequenced material came from peripheral blood. This TCR derives from an adult who had HIV and had not received antiretroviral therapy, or was an uninfected healthy control (not recorded which). CDR3 DNA: TGCAGCGTTAAGGGGGCGAGCTCTGGGGCCAACGTCCTGACTTTC. Translated: CSVKGASSGANVLTF.